This passage covers 6 T cell receptor beta chains from one sample sequenced in a study of beta chain features in type 1 diabetes (dated by TCRdb to 2016 to 2018). Library preparation was by the immunoSEQ multiplex PCR assay. The High Capacity cDNA Reverse Transcription Kit was used to reverse transcribe all of the isolated RNA, meaning that expressed TCRB transcripts were what got sequenced. TCRdb retrieved this table from immuneACCESS and kept in-frame rearrangements only. Not all clones are present; in checked studies, unresolved V genes account for under half, and no reason is known for the remainder. Here the sample has a few hundred thousand clones; approximately 11% occur a single time. 0.015% of the sample belongs to the ten largest clones. Sequencing input: naive CD4+ T cells from blood. Read against the paper, the sample's cell subset or site label means: true naive CD4+ T cells. The origin of the receptors is a woman aged 30 to 39 in good health.

This clone has just a few counts. This rearrangement joins TRBV30 to TRBJ2-1, with 12 bases matching TRBD2. Germline V gene sequence: CDR1 GTSNPN, CDR2 SVGIG (reference sequence). The trim removed 4 bases at V and 10 bases at J, leaving 11 bases unmatched. This CDR3 region has 15 residues. The CDR3 DNA sequence: TGTGCCTGGACCCCCCTAGCGGGAGGGCCGGGCGAGCAGTTCTTC. Translated: CAWTPLAGGPGEQFF. The full variable domain, rest sourced from reference TRBV30 and TRBJ2-1, is SQTIHQWPATLVQPVGSPLSLECTVEGTSNPNLYWYRQAAGRGLQLLFYSVGIGQISSEVPQNLSASRPQDRQFILSSKKLLLSDSGFYLCAWTPLAGGPGEQFFGPGTRLTVL.

The gene calls are TRBV7-9 and TRBJ1-4; D is undetermined. The V end lost 5 bases, the J end lost 0 bases, and 7 bases lay between the germline ends. The CDR3 spans 14 residues. Germline V gene data show CDR1 as SEHNR and CDR2 as FQNEAQ (reference sequence). This CDR3 reads CASSPTATNEKLFF. In nucleotides, the CDR3 is TGTGCCAGCAGCCCCACTGCAACTAATGAAAAACTGTTTTTT.

V and J are TRBV5-1 and TRBJ1-1; possibly TRBD1 for D (5 bases). Trimming cost V 0 bases and J 6 bases, with 12 bases left between them. This CDR3 has 14 residues. CDR1 SGHRS and CDR2 YFSETQ come from the germline V gene. CDR3 sequence: CASSLVAGSAEAFF. CDR3 nucleotide sequence: TGCGCCAGCAGCTTGGTGGCAGGGTCGGCTGAAGCTTTCTTT. The full variable domain, rest sourced from reference TRBV5-1 and TRBJ1-1, is KAGVTQTPRYLIKTRGQQVTLSCSPISGHRSVSWYQQTPGQGLQFLFEYFSETQRNKGNFPGRFSGRQFSNSRSEMNVSTLELGDSALYLCASSLVAGSAEAFFGQGTRLTVV.

A few counts support this clone. The chain uses TRBV7-9 and TRBJ2-7; 9 positions agree with TRBD2. Germline V gene lookup returns CDR1 SEHNR and CDR2 FQNEAQ (reference sequence). This CDR3 is 17 amino acids long. Trimming cost V 1 base and J 4 bases; bases outside gene matches: 11. The CDR3 reads CASSLVGGKAGGYEQYF. The CDR3 DNA is TGTGCCAGCAGCTTAGTGGGAGGGAAAGCGGGAGGTTACGAGCAGTACTTC.

The chain couples TRBV10-3 to TRBJ2-7, with D tentatively TRBD1 (7 bases). This CDR3 contains 12 residues. The germline V gene has CDR1 ENHRY and CDR2 SYGVKD. V was trimmed by 8 bases and J by 1 base, leaving 9 bases between them. The CDR3 sequence: CAIAGQSYEQYF. In nucleotides, the CDR3 is TGTGCCATCGCGGGACAGTCCTACGAGCAGTACTTC.

A remark on this clone: The sample has other DNA sequences that encode this CDR3 too. The chain combines TRBV4-3 with TRBJ1-1; D call uncertain. The CDR3 totals 15 residues. V gave up 1 base and J gave up 0 bases, with 9 bases separating them. CDR1 and CDR2 from the germline V gene are LGHNA and YSLEER. CDR3 sequence: CASSQVQTMNTEAFF. CDR3 coding DNA: TGCGCCAGCAGCCAAGTTCAGACTATGAACACTGAAGCTTTCTTT.